The 26 T cell receptor beta chains below come from one sample, sequenced in a study of T cells in Graves' hyperthyroidism and ophthalmopathy. The investigators amplified TCR beta CDR3 regions from RNA transcripts. HTBI primers drove first-round RT-PCR of the TCR CDR3. From the multiplex PCR reads, TCRdb called clonotypes with MiXCR, one entry per CDR3 protein. Of hundreds of thousands of distinct CDR3 sequences in the sample, under 60% were seen once. Sequenced material: peripheral blood or thyroid tissue (not recorded which). The receptors shown here come from a woman aged 18-29 years with Graves' hyperthyroidism.

The CDR3 is CASSPLGGSYEQYF. The CDR3 DNA reads as TGTGCCAGCAGCCCCCTGGGCGGGTCGTACGAGCAGTACTTC. J is TRBJ2-7 and V is TRBV7-9, with D possibly TRBD2 on 5 matching bases. Germline CDR1 reads SEHNR; CDR2 reads FQNEAQ (reference sequence). The CDR3 extends over 14 amino acids. With 5 bases removed from V and 4 bases from J, the gap between germline ends came to 15 bases. The full variable domain, its missing parts supplied by reference TRBV7-9 and TRBJ2-7, is DTGVSQNPRHKITKRGQNVTFRCDPISEHNRLYWYRQTLGQGPEFLTYFQNEAQLEKSRLLSDRFSAERPKGSFSTLEIQRTEQGDSAMYLCASSPLGGSYEQYFGPGTRLTVT.

Note on this clonotype: This sequence may be a read error, since a much larger clone differs from it by one base. The chain combines TRBV10-3 with TRBJ1-1; 7 bases fit TRBD1. The germline CDR1 and CDR2 sequences are ENHRY and SYGVKD. The CDR3 spans 14 residues. CDR3 sequence: CVITQGMMNTEAFF. CDR3 bases: TGTGTCATCACACAGGGGATGATGAACACTGAAGCTTTCTTT.

This clonotype was observed a few times. The J gene is TRBJ1-4, the V gene TRBV12-3 or TRBV12-4; possibly TRBD1 for D (6 bases). The CDR3 runs 13 residues. Trimming removed 3 bases from V and 7 bases from J, with 9 bases in between. The chain's CDR3 is CASSFRGPEKLFF. The CDR3 coding sequence is TGTGCCAGCAGTTTCCGGGGGCCTGAAAAACTGTTTTTT.

The CDR3 nucleotides read TGCAGCGCTAGACAGGGTGAGACCCAGCATTTT. Protein: CSARQGETQHF. The chain uses TRBV29-1 and TRBJ1-5; 7 nucleotides line up with TRBD1. Germline CDR1 and CDR2: SQVTM and ANQGSEA. The CDR3 extends over 11 amino acids. The trim removed 7 bases at V and 11 bases at J, leaving 8 bases unmatched.

This chain joins TRBV29-1 and TRBJ1-2; no firm D call. CDR3 length equals 15 residues. The germline V gene encodes CDR1 SQVTM and CDR2 ANQGSEA. The V gene lost 2 bases and the J gene lost 0 bases, with 13 bases spanning the gap. Here the CDR3 reads CSVEYWGVANYGYTF. DNA of the CDR3: TGCAGCGTTGAATACTGGGGAGTAGCTAACTATGGCTACACCTTC.

The table lists this clonotype with a count of one. Germline is not matched at one junction end, which may reflect a read error. V usage is TRBV29-1 and J usage is TRBJ2-5; TRBD2 aligns across 7 bases. Germline V gene sequence: CDR1 SQVTM, CDR2 ANQGSEA. The CDR3 sequence is 15 residues long. The CDR3 sequence: CSVVRRLAAGEAQYF. CDR3 nucleotide sequence: TGCAGCGTTGTAAGACGGCTAGCGGCGGGAGAGGCCCAGTACTTC.

As to this clonotype: The junction and the germline gene differ at one end; a read error may be behind it. The V call is TRBV7-9, the J call TRBJ1-1, with D perhaps TRBD1 (6 bases). The length of the CDR3 is 13 residues. Germline lookup yields CDR1 SEHNR and CDR2 FQNEAQ (reference sequence). The CDR3 is CASSQSGVTEAFF. Written as DNA, the CDR3 is TGCGCCAGCAGCCAATCAGGGGTAACTGAAGCTTTCTTT.

This rearrangement joins TRBV7-1 to TRBJ2-7; D might be TRBD2 (5 bases). TRBV7-1 qualifies as an ORF whose function is uncertain. V lost 5 bases to trimming and J lost 7 bases, with 15 bases between them. The CDR3 contains 13 residues. The CDR3 reads CASSTSGSGEQYF. DNA of the CDR3: TGTGCCAGCAGCACATCGGGGTCTGGGGAGCAGTACTTC.

The chain employs TRBV9 and TRBJ1-2; D ambiguous. CDR3 length equals 16 residues. Germline V gene lookup returns CDR1 SGDLS and CDR2 YYNGEE. Trimming cost V 4 bases and J 0 bases, with 16 bases left between them. The CDR3 protein is CASSTAIHQANYGYTF. CDR3 nucleotide sequence: TGTGCCAGCAGCACCGCCATACACCAAGCTAACTATGGCTACACCTTC.

J is TRBJ2-5 and V is TRBV2; 10 nucleotides match TRBD2. J lost 2 bases, V lost 7 bases, and 7 bases had no gene match. This CDR3 comprises 15 residues. Germline lookup yields CDR1 SNHLY and CDR2 FYNNEI. The CDR3 DNA reads as TGTGCCAGCAAACCACTAGCGGGACTGCAAGAGACCCAGTACTTC. Its translation: CASKPLAGLQETQYF.

The chain is built from TRBV25-1 and TRBJ1-2; 7 bases fit TRBD1. The CDR3 consists of 15 residues. CDR1 and CDR2 from the germline V gene are MGHDK and SYGVNS. The V gene end was trimmed by 6 bases and the J gene end by 1 base; junction bases not matched to a gene: 8. The CDR3 sequence: CASSPKGTDNYGYTF. CDR3 sequence (DNA): TGTGCCAGCAGCCCCAAAGGGACAGATAACTATGGCTACACCTTC.

In this sample, this clonotype turned up many times. V usage is TRBV15 and J usage is TRBJ1-1, with a weak D call TRBD1 (5 bases). This CDR3 region has 17 residues. V was shortened by 3 bases and J by 0 bases, with 17 bases between the two germline ends. Germline V gene data show CDR1 as LNHNV and CDR2 as YYDKDF (reference sequence). The CDR3 DNA follows: TGTGCCACCAGCAGTTTCGGGGACTCCAGAATGAACACTGAAGCTTTCTTT. Protein product: CATSSFGDSRMNTEAFF.

This clonotype was seen ten or more times. V is TRBV7-9 and J is TRBJ1-5; TRBD1 matches at 7 bases. Trimming took 10 bases from V and 9 from J; bases not matched to a gene: 15. Germline-derived CDR1 and CDR2 are SEHNR and FQNEAQ (reference sequence). This CDR3 is 14 amino acids long. Here the CDR3 reads CATLSPGGHMPQHF. CDR3 DNA: TGTGCCACCCTTAGCCCAGGGGGACATATGCCCCAGCATTTT. Full variable domain (rest looked up from reference TRBV7-9 and TRBJ1-5): DTGVSQNPRHKITKRGQNVTFRCDPISEHNRLYWYRQTLGQGPEFLTYFQNEAQLEKSRLLSDRFSAERPKGSFSTLEIQRTEQGDSAMYLCATLSPGGHMPQHFGDGTRLSIL.

This rearrangement joins TRBV10-3 to TRBJ1-1, with 9 bases fitting TRBD1. V shed 6 bases and J 6 bases; nucleotides not matched to a gene: 8. CDR1 ENHRY and CDR2 SYGVKD come from the germline V gene. This CDR3 is built from 14 residues. CDR3 bases: TGTGCCATCAGCGGGGACAGGGTGAGCCCTGAAGCTTTCTTT. This sequence encodes CAISGDRVSPEAFF.

This clonotype was observed at least ten times. The chain joins TRBV15 to TRBJ1-5, with 7 positions matching TRBD1. Germline CDR1 is LNHNV and CDR2 is YYDKDF (reference sequence). There are 16 residues in the CDR3. V was clipped by 5 bases and J by 9 bases; unmatched bases: 16. The CDR3 here is CATSGRGGTDGRPQHF. The CDR3 DNA sequence: TGTGCCACCAGCGGCAGGGGGGGGACGGATGGTCGGCCCCAGCATTTT.

The CDR3 nucleotides read TGCAGTATAGTGCCCTTAGCGGTCCAAGAGACCCAGTACTTC. This codes for CSIVPLAVQETQYF. The chain couples TRBV20-1 to TRBJ2-5; TRBD2 might be the D (6 bases). The V and J ends lost 8 bases and 1 base respectively, with 17 bases between them. The germline V gene encodes CDR1 DFQATT and CDR2 SNEGSKA (reference sequence). The CDR3 contains 14 residues.

This clonotype was seen many times. The chain is built from TRBV24-1 and TRBJ2-2; D ambiguous. V was clipped by 4 bases and J by 0 bases, with 8 bases between them. CDR3 length equals 15 residues. The germline CDR1 and CDR2 sequences are KGHDR and SFDVKD. The CDR3 sequence is CATSDTTTNTGELFF. DNA of the CDR3: TGTGCCACCAGTGACACAACGACGAACACCGGGGAGCTGTTTTTT.

J is TRBJ1-5 and V is TRBV2, with 9 bases identical to TRBD1. The length of the CDR3 is 14 residues. V gave up 8 bases and J gave up 6 bases; unmatched junction bases: 8. The germline CDR1 and CDR2 sequences are SNHLY and FYNNEI. The CDR3 nucleotides are TGTGCCAGCTCAGACCGGGACAGGGTTCAGCCCCAGCATTTT. This gives the protein CASSDRDRVQPQHF. Full variable domain (missing parts from reference TRBV2 and TRBJ1-5): EPEVTQTPSHQVTQMGQEVILRCVPISNHLYFYWYRQILGQKVEFLVSFYNNEISEKSEIFDDQFSVERPDGSNFTLKIRSTKLEDSAMYFCASSDRDRVQPQHFGDGTRLSIL.

The table lists this clonotype with many counts. J is TRBJ1-3 and V is TRBV29-1, with D hard to call. Germline V gene lookup returns CDR1 SQVTM and CDR2 ANQGSEA. Trimming took off 4 bases at V and 2 bases at J, with 9 bases between the two ends. This CDR3 comprises 13 residues. DNA of the CDR3: TGCAGCGTTGGGGAGGTGCCTGGAAACACCATATATTTT. Translating it yields CSVGEVPGNTIYF.

The table lists this clonotype with a few counts. This chain uses TRBV10-3 with TRBJ2-7; D not resolved. Germline V CDR1 and CDR2: ENHRY, SYGVKD. Trimming left V 1 base short and J 2 bases short, with 9 bases between. The CDR3 covers 14 residues. The DNA of the CDR3 is TGTGCCATCAGTGAGTACGGCTGGGCCTACGAGCAGTACTTC. Protein: CAISEYGWAYEQYF.

This clonotype was seen at least ten times. The chain joins TRBV7-2 to TRBJ2-7; 7 bases agree with TRBD2. The CDR3 runs to 15 residues. Per germline, CDR1 SGHTA and CDR2 FQGNSA. The J segment lost 2 bases and the V segment lost 5 bases, leaving 9 bases of the junction unmatched. CDR3 sequence: CASSERASGTYEQYF. DNA of the CDR3: TGTGCCAGCAGCGAACGGGCTAGCGGCACCTACGAGCAGTACTTC.

As concerns this clonotype: This could be a read error, since a much larger clone is one nucleotide away. The chain recombines TRBV24-1 with TRBJ1-1; D gene ambiguous. The CDR3 loop spans 12 amino acids. Germline CDR1 KGHDR, CDR2 SFDVKD. CDR3 residues: CAISNQNTEAFF. CDR3 DNA sequence: TGTGCCATCAGTAATCAGAACACTGAAGCTTTCTTT.

V usage is TRBV7-9 and J usage is TRBJ1-5; tentative D call: TRBD1 (5 bases). The V gene lost 6 bases and the J gene lost 2 bases, with 14 bases spanning the gap. Per germline, CDR1 SEHNR and CDR2 FQNEAQ (reference sequence). CDR3 length: 15 residues. CDR3 sequence reads: CASSLWGVGNQPQHF. CDR3 nucleotides: TGTGCCAGCAGTTTATGGGGGGTTGGCAATCAGCCCCAGCATTTT.

This clonotype was found many times. This rearrangement joins TRBV24-1 to TRBJ2-2, with D perhaps matching TRBD2 (6 bases). Between the trimmed V and J ends, which lost 0 bases and 10 bases, there was a span of 8 bases. The length of the CDR3 is 13 residues. CDR1 KGHDR and CDR2 SFDVKD come from the germline V gene. The DNA for the CDR3 is TGTGCCACCAGTGATTTGGGCGGGACGGAGCTGTTTTTT. Translated: CATSDLGGTELFF.

The chain combines TRBV2 with TRBJ1-6; D ambiguous. The CDR3 runs 13 residues. Germline V lookup: CDR1 SNHLY, CDR2 FYNNEI. V was trimmed by 3 bases and J by 7 bases, leaving 7 bases between them. CDR3 nucleotide sequence: TGTGCCAGCAGTGAGGGTTGGAATTCACCCCTCCACTTT. Translation: CASSEGWNSPLHF.

This clonotype has a single count. A much larger clone is a single base away; this may be a read error. This sequence joins TRBV25-1 and TRBJ2-7; TRBD1 might be the D (5 bases). The CDR3 spans 12 residues. Germline V gene lookup returns CDR1 MGHDK and CDR2 SYGVNS. The V gene lost 7 bases and the J gene lost 2 bases, with 9 bases spanning the gap. This chain's CDR3 is CASKQETYEQYF. The CDR3 DNA reads as TGTGCCAGCAAACAGGAGACCTACGAGCAGTACTTC.